This is a list of T cell receptor beta chains from one sample in a study of OX40 agonist ivuxolimab in advanced cancers. The method was immunoSEQ multiplex PCR; TCRdb's version includes in-frame clones alone and lacks a portion of them. The data contain over 100,000 clones, approximately 90% of them singletons. Sequenced here: CD4+ or CD8+ T cells sorted from blood, sampled in a trial of the OX40 agonist ivuxolimab. The receptors here all came from an adult with an advanced solid tumor such as melanoma, head and neck, liver or kidney cancer. The CDR3 runs from the conserved cysteine through the conserved F or W. The order of the fields is V gene, J gene, D gene, clone size, CDR3 DNA, CDR3 protein. D genes are given only for firm matches. The size entry is marked missing in some rows and otherwise reads once, few, many or a size class.

>TRBV19|TRBJ1-6|TRBD1|.
TGTGCCAGTAGTATCGGACAGGGGGCATCCTATAATTCACCCCTCCACTTT
CASSIGQGASYNSPLHF
>TRBV7-8|TRBJ2-7|.|.
TGTGCCAGCAGCTTAGGGGTGGGTAGTTACGAGCAGTACTTC
CASSLGVGSYEQYF
>TRBV5-4|TRBJ2-1|.|.
TGTGCCAGCAGCTTGGCCCATAGGAGTGAGCAGTTCTTC
CASSLAHRSEQFF
>TRBV9|TRBJ2-2|.|.
TGTGCCAGCAGCCCTCTCAGGGTCCCCGGGGAGCTGTTTTTT
CASSPLRVPGELFF
>TRBV28|TRBJ1-2|TRBD1|.
TGTGCCAGCAGTCCGCCCGACAGGGGCGACAACTATGGCTACACCTTC
CASSPPDRGDNYGYTF
>TRBV4-3|TRBJ2-5|.|.
TGCGCCAGCAGCCGGCAATCCCAAGAGACCCAGTACTTC
CASSRQSQETQYF
>TRBV28|TRBJ1-1|.|.
TGTGCCAGCAGTTCCAGCCTAGCTGAAGCTTTCTTT
CASSSSLAEAFF
>TRBV5-1|TRBJ2-7|.|.
TGCGCCAGCAGCCCCAACCCGACAGGGAGGTACGAGCAGTACTTC
CASSPNPTGRYEQYF
>TRBV4-3|TRBJ1-6|.|.
TGCGCCAGCAGCCAGACAGTCGTGAATTCACCCCTCCACTTT
CASSQTVVNSPLHF
>TRBV19|TRBJ1-1|TRBD1|.
TGTGCCAGTAGTATGGCGACAGGGGGAAACACTGAAGCTTTCTTT
CASSMATGGNTEAFF
>TRBV9|TRBJ2-1|.|once
TGTGCCAGCAGCGTAGATCAGAGCTCCTACAATGAGCAGTTCTTC
CASSVDQSSYNEQFF
>TRBV6-5|TRBJ1-5|.|.
TGTGCCAGCAGTCCTCGGGGTAGCAATCAGCCCCAGCATTTT
CASSPRGSNQPQHF
>TRBV19|TRBJ2-3|.|.
TGTGCCAGTAGCCTCTCCGCGGCGGGACAGTTTTCTAGCACAGATACGCAGTATTTT
CASSLSAAGQFSSTDTQYF
>TRBV5-1|TRBJ2-2|.|.
TGCGCCAGCAGCTGGGGACAAGGGGATCACACCGGGGAGCTGTTTTTT
CASSWGQGDHTGELFF
>TRBV18|TRBJ1-2|.|.
TGTGCCAGCTCACCGTCACAGGCAACTAACTATGGCTACACCTTC
CASSPSQATNYGYTF
>TRBV5-1|TRBJ2-2|.|once
TGCGCCAGCAGCCCAGGTAGTTATCACACCGGGGAGCTGTTTTTT
CASSPGSYHTGELFF
>TRBV5-4|TRBJ2-7|.|.
TGTGCCAGCAGCTCCTACTACGAGCAGTACTTC
CASSSYYEQYF
>TRBV28|TRBJ2-3|TRBD2|.
TGTGCCAGCAGTTCCCAGAAGGTGCGGGGGGTCACAGATACGCAGTATTTT
CASSSQKVRGVTDTQYF
>TRBV5-6|TRBJ2-5|TRBD1|.
TGTGCCAGCAGCCCGACAGGGGCGGGCTGGGAGACCCAGTACTTC
CASSPTGAGWETQYF
>TRBV29-1|TRBJ1-1|TRBD1|few
TGCAGCGTTGGGGACAGACCATTGAACACTGAAGCTTTCTTT
CSVGDRPLNTEAFF
>TRBV9|TRBJ2-5|TRBD2|.
TGTGCCAGCAGCGTAGGCTCTTGGAAGACTAGCGGGGGGGAGACCCAGTACTTC
CASSVGSWKTSGGETQYF
>TRBV9|TRBJ1-5|.|few
TGTGCCAGCAGCGTTGACACCGATCAGCCCCAGCATTTT
CASSVDTDQPQHF
>TRBV12-5|TRBJ2-5|.|.
TGTGCTAGTGGTGGCGGGACTGAAGAGACCCAGTACTTC
CASGGGTEETQYF
>TRBV7-2|TRBJ1-4|.|.
TGTGCCAGCAGCTTAACGTCGGAGGGCAGGGGAAAACTGTTTTTT
CASSLTSEGRGKLFF
>TRBV7-9|TRBJ1-1|.|.
TGTGCCAGCAGCGCGGGGACGGAGAACACTGAAGCTTTCTTT
CASSAGTENTEAFF
>TRBV7-2|TRBJ2-5|.|.
TGTGCCAGCAGCCTCAGGCGGGACAATCAAGAGACCCAGTACTTC
CASSLRRDNQETQYF
>TRBV11-2|TRBJ2-3|TRBD2|.
TGTGCCAGCAGCCCCGGACTAGCGGGAGATACGCAGTATTTT
CASSPGLAGDTQYF
>TRBV6-5|TRBJ1-4|TRBD1|.
TGTGCCAGCCGCACTGGGACAGGAAATGAAAAACTGTTTTTT
CASRTGTGNEKLFF
>TRBV18|TRBJ1-4|TRBD1|.
TGTGCCAGCTCACCAGCAGACAGGGGTAATGAAAAACTGTTTTTT
CASSPADRGNEKLFF
>TRBV10-3|TRBJ2-3|TRBD1|.
TGTGCCATCAAGAGACAGGGACAGTTGGCAGATACGCAGTATTTT
CAIKRQGQLADTQYF
>TRBV5-5|TRBJ1-3|TRBD1|.
TGTGCCAGCAGCTGGGACAGGGGTACTGGAAACACCATATATTTT
CASSWDRGTGNTIYF
>TRBV6-6|TRBJ1-5|TRBD1|.
TGTGCCAGTTACGCGGACAGGGGAAGGCAGCCCCAGCATTTT
CASYADRGRQPQHF
>TRBV25-1|TRBJ2-6|.|.
TGTGCCAGCAGTGATCCCGGTCTTGGGGCCAACGTCCTGACTTTC
CASSDPGLGANVLTF
>TRBV5-1|TRBJ2-5|.|.
TGCGCCAGCAGCTTGGCACAGGGAAAAGAGACCCAGTACTTC
CASSLAQGKETQYF
>TRBV5-4|TRBJ1-1|.|.
TGTGCCAGCAGCTTTTACCAGATGAACACTGAAGCTTTCTTT
CASSFYQMNTEAFF
>TRBV29-1|TRBJ1-2|.|many
TGCAGCGTTGCTCAGGGAGGGCTGGGATATGGCTACACCTTC
CSVAQGGLGYGYTF
>TRBV5-1|TRBJ1-5|TRBD1|.
TGCGCCAGCAGCTTGGAGGGTGGGACAGGGAATCAGCCCCAGCATTTT
CASSLEGGTGNQPQHF
>TRBV5-1|TRBJ2-1|.|.
TGCGCCAGCAGCTTCCGACAAGCACACAACAATGAGCAGTTCTTC
CASSFRQAHNNEQFF
>TRBV2|TRBJ2-1|TRBD2|.
TGTGCCAGCAGTGGCGGGGGGCATGGGAACAATGAGCAGTTCTTC
CASSGGGHGNNEQFF
>TRBV18|TRBJ2-7|.|.
TGTGCCAGCTCAACCGGTACCTACGAGCAGTACTTC
CASSTGTYEQYF
>TRBV28|TRBJ1-1|.|.
TGTGCCAGCAGTTTATACCCGAACACTGAAGCTTTCTTT
CASSLYPNTEAFF
>TRBV14|TRBJ1-1|.|few
TGTGCCAGCAGCCAATGGTCAGGGAACACTGAAGCTTTCTTT
CASSQWSGNTEAFF
>TRBV11-1|TRBJ2-1|.|.
TGTGCCAGCAGCTTAGGCGGGCGGGCTCCCAGAAATGAGCAGTTCTTC
CASSLGGRAPRNEQFF
>TRBV27|TRBJ1-2|TRBD1|once
TGTGCCAGCAGTTTTACAGGGGGCGGTGCCTATGGCTACACCTTC
CASSFTGGGAYGYTF
>TRBV4-1|TRBJ2-7|.|.
TGCGCCAGCAGCTTGGGTTCGCTAACCAGGAACGAGCAGTACTTC
CASSLGSLTRNEQYF
>TRBV6-5|TRBJ2-7|.|.
TGTGCCAGCAGGGCCCGACAGTACGAGCAGTACTTC
CASRARQYEQYF
>TRBV7-2|TRBJ2-3|TRBD2|.
TGTGCCAGCAGCATAGGGACTAGCGGGGTTGGAGATACGCAGTATTTT
CASSIGTSGVGDTQYF
>TRBV6-1|TRBJ2-7|.|.
TGTGCCAGCAGCCCGGGCAGCTACGAGCAGTACTTC
CASSPGSYEQYF
>TRBV25-1|TRBJ2-7|TRBD2|.
TGTGCCAGCAGTGCGTCAAGACTAGCGGGGGGGCTCGAGCAGTACTTC
CASSASRLAGGLEQYF
>TRBV28|TRBJ2-7|TRBD2|once
TGTGCCAGCAGTCCGTCCGGGGGGATAAGGTACGAGCAGTACTTC
CASSPSGGIRYEQYF
>TRBV7-9|TRBJ1-3|.|.
TGTGCCAGCAGTTCTCGCGGAGGTACTGGAAACACCATATATTTT
CASSSRGGTGNTIYF